This T cell receptor beta chain came from a study of shared clonotypes between healthy human individuals. Concerning this clone: Antigen unknown.

The germline V gene encodes CDR1 SGHRS and CDR2 YFSETQ. The CDR3 covers 16 residues. Trimming shortened V by 0 bases and J by 5 bases, and 17 bases separated the two germline ends. Findings of the study overall: Among donors, the sharing of clonotypes was expected to be influenced by sequencing depth. The study found lower generation probabilities in non-shared clonotypes than in those shared by all four donors.

Assay execution took place at the deep level. TCRdb keeps only in-frame clones here, not all; method: immunoSEQ multiplex PCR. The table has about 2.5 million clones, 85% to 95% seen once; the top ten hold 0.37%. Sequencing used naive CD4+ T cells from PBMCs. Subset specified: CD45RA+ positively selected. This clonotype was sampled from a man between 18 and 35 years old in good health. Some clones in this sample may be carry-over from other donors' samples. The rearrangement links TRBV5-1 to TRBJ1-1; D possibly corresponds to TRBD1 (5 bases). In DNA form, the CDR3 reads TGCGCCAGCAGCTTGGAGTATGGGCAGGGCGGGACTGAAGCTTTCTTT. This sequence encodes CASSLEYGQGGTEAFF.